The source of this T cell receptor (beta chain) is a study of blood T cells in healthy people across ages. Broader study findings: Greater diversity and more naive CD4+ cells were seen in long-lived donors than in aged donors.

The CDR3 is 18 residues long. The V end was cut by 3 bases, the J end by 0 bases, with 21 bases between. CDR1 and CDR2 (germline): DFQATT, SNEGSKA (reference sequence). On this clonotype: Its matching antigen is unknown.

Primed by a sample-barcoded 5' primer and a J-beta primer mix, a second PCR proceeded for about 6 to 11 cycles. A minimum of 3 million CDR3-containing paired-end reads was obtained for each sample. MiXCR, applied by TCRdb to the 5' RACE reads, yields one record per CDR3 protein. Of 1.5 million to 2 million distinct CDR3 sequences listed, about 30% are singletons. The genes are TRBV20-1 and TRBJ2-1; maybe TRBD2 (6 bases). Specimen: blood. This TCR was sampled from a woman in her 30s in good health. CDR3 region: CSARISGAGLSSYNEQFF. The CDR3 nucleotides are TGCAGTGCTAGGATTAGCGGCGCGGGTTTGAGCTCCTACAATGAGCAGTTCTTC.